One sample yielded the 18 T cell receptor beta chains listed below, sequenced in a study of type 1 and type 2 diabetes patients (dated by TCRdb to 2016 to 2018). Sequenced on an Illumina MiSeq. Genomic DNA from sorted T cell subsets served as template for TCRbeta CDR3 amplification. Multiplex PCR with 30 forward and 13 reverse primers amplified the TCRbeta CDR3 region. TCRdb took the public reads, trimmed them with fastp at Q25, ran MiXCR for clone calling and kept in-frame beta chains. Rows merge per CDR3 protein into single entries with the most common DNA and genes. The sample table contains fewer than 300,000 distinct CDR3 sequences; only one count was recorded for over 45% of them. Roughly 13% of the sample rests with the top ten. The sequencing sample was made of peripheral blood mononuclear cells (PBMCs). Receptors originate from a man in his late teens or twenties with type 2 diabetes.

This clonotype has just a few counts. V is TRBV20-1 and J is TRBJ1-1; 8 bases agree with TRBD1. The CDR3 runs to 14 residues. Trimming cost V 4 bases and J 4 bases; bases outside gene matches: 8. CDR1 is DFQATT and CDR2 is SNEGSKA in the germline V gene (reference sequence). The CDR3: CSAKSGGRGTEAFF. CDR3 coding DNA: TGCAGTGCTAAATCAGGGGGCAGGGGCACTGAAGCTTTCTTT.

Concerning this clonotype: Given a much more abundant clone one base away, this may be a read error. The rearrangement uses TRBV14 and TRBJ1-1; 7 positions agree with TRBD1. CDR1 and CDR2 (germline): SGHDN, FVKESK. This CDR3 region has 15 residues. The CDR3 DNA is TGTGCCAGCAGCCTACCGGACAGGCAGAACGCTGAAGCTTTCTTT. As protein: CASSLPDRQNAEAFF.

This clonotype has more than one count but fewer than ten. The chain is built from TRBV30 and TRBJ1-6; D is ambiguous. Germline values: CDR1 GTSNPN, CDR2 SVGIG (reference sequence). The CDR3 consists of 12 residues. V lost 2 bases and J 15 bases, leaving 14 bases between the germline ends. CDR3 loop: CAWSHDAVGLHF. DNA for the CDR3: TGTGCCTGGAGTCACGACGCGGTTGGCCTCCACTTT.

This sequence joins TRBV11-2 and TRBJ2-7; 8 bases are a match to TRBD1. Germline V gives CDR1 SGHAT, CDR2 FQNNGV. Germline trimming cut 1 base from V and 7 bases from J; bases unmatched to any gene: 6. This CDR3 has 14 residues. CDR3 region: CASSLARGRWEQYF. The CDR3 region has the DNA TGTGCCAGCAGCTTAGCCAGGGGGCGATGGGAGCAGTACTTC.

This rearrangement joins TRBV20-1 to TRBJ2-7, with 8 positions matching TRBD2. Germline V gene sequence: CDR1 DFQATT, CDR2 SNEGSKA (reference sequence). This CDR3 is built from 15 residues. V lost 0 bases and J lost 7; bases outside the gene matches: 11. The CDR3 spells CSARERGRSYNEQYF. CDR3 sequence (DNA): TGCAGTGCTAGAGAACGCGGGAGGTCCTACAATGAGCAGTACTTC.

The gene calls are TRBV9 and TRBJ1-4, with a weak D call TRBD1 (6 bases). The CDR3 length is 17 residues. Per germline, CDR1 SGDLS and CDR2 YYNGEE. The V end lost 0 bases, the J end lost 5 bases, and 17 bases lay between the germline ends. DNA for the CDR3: TGTGCCAGCAGCGTAGGGCCCGAGGGACATGCGAATGAAAAACTGTTTTTT. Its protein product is CASSVGPEGHANEKLFF.

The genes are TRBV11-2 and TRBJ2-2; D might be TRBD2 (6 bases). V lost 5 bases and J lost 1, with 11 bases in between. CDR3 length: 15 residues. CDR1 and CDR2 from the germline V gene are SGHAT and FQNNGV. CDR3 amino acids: CASSPGTQNTGELFF. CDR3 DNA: TGTGCCAGCAGCCCCGGGACTCAGAACACCGGGGAGCTGTTTTTT.

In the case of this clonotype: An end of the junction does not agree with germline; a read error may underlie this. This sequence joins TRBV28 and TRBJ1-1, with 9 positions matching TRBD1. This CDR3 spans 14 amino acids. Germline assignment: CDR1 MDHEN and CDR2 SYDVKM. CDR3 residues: CAISKDRGITEAFF. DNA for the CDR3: TGTGCCATCAGTAAGGACAGGGGAATTACTGAAGCTTTCTTT.

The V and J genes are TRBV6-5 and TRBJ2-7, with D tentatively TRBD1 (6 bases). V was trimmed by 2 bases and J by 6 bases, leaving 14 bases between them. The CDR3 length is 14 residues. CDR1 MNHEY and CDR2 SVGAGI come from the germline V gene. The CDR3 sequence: CASSYGRVGGEQYF. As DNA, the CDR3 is TGTGCCAGCAGTTACGGCCGGGTAGGGGGCGAGCAGTACTTC.

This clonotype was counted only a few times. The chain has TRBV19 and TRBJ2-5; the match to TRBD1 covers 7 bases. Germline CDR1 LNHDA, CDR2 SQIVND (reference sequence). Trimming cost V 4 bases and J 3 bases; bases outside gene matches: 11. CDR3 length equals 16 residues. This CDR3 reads CASSTIGQDRKETQYF. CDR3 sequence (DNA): TGTGCCAGTAGTACAATTGGACAGGACAGGAAAGAGACCCAGTACTTC. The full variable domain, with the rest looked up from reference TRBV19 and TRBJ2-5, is DGGITQSPKYLFRKEGQNVTLSCEQNLNHDAMYWYRQDPGQGLRLIYYSQIVNDFQKGDIAEGYSVSREKKESFPLTVTSAQKNPTAFYLCASSTIGQDRKETQYFGPGTRLLVL.

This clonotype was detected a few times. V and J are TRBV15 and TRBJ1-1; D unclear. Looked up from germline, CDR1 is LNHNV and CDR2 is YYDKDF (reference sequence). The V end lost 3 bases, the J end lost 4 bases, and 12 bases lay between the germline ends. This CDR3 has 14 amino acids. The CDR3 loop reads CATSSSGPRTEAFF. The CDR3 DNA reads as TGTGCCACCAGCAGTTCCGGGCCCCGCACTGAAGCTTTCTTT.

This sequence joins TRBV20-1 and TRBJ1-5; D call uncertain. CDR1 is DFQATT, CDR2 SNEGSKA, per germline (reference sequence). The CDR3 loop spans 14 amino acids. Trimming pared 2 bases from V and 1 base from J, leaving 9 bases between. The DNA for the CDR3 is TGCAGTGCTAGAAAATTGGTCAGCAATCAGCCCCAGCATTTT. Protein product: CSARKLVSNQPQHF.

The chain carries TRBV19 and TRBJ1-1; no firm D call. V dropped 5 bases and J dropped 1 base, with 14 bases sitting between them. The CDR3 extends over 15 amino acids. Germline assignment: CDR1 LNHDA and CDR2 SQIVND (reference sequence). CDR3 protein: CASSLRPQSNTEAFF. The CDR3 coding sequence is TGTGCCAGTAGTCTAAGACCGCAATCGAACACTGAAGCTTTCTTT.

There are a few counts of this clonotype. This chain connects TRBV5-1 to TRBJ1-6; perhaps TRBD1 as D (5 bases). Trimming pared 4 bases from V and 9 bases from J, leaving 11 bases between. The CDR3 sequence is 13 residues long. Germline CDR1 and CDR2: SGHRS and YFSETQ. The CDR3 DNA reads TGCGCCAGCAGCAACCCGCAGGGTTCACCCCTCCACTTT. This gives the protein CASSNPQGSPLHF.

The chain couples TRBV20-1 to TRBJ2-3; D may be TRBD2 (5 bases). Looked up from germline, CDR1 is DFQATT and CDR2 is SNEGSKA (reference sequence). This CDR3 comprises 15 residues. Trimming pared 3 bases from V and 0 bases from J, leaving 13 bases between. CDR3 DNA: TGCAGTGCTAGTGGAGGTGAAGGGAGCACAGATACGCAGTATTTT. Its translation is CSASGGEGSTDTQYF.

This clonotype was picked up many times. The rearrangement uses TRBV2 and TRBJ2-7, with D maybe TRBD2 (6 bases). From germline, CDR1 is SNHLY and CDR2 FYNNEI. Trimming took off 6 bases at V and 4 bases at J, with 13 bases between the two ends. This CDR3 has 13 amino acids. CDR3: CASSFAGSYEQYF. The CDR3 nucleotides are TGTGCCAGCAGCTTCGCGGGATCGTACGAGCAGTACTTC.

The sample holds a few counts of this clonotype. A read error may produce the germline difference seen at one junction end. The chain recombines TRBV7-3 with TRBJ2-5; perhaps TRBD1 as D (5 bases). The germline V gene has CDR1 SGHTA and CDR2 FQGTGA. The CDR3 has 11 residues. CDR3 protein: CASSKGQGWDF. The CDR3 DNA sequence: TGTGCCAGCAGCAAAGGGCAGGGTTGGGACTTC.

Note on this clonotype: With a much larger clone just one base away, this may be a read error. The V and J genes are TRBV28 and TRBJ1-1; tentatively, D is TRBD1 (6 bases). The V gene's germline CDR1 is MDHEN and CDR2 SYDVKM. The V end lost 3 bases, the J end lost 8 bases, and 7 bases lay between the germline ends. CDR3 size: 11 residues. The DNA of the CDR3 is TGTGCCAGCAGTTTTGACAGGGAAGCTTTCTTT. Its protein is CASSFDREAFF.